The following is a T cell receptor beta chain sequence with its context. This sample was taken from a study of shared clonotypes between healthy human individuals. Clones were sequenced by immunoSEQ multiplex PCR, and TCRdb holds only the in-frame ones, with some missing. Of nearly 1 million clones listed, over 75% are singletons. Germline loops: CDR1 MNHEY, CDR2 SVGAGI. Trimming removed 0 bases from V and 4 bases from J; junction bases left unmatched: 4. The CDR3 runs 15 residues. This rearrangement joins TRBV6-5 to TRBJ1-2, with 8 positions matching TRBD1. This receptor was obtained from a man aged 18-30 years in good health. The sample was memory CD4+ T cells sorted from blood. The subset was: CD45RA-negative fraction. In DNA form, the CDR3 reads TGTGCCAGCAGTTACTCGAAGGGGACAGGCTATGGCTACACCTTC. It encodes CASSYSKGTGYGYTF.